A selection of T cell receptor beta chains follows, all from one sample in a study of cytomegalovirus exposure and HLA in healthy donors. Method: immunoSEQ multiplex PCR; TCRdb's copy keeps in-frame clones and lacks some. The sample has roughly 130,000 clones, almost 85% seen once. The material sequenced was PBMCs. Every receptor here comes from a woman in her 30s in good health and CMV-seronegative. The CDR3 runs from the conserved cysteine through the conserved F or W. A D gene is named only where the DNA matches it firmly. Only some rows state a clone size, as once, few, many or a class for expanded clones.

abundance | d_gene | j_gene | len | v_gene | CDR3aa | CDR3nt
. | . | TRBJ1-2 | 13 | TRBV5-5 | CASRGERGNGYTF | TGTGCCAGCAGGGGAGAACGAGGGAATGGCTACACCTTC
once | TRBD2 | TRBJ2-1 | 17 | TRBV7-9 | CASSTSGTSGGLYWGFF | TGTGCCAGCAGCACTTCCGGGACTAGCGGGGGGCTCTATTGGGGTTTCTTC
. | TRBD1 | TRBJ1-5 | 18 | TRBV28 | CASSFNPGTDNSNQPQHF | TGTGCCAGCAGTTTTAATCCAGGGACAGACAATAGCAATCAGCCCCAGCATTTT
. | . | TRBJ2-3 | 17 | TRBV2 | CASSRERLAPFTDTQYF | TGTGCCAGCAGTAGAGAGAGGCTAGCCCCTTTTACAGATACGCAGTATTTT
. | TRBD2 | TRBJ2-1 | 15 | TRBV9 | CASSTLAGGYNEQFF | TGTGCCAGCAGTACACTAGCGGGGGGATACAATGAGCAGTTCTTC
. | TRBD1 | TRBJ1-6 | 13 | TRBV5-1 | CASQRDRNSPLHF | TGCGCCAGCCAGAGGGACAGAAATTCACCCCTCCACTTT
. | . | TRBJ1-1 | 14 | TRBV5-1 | CASSFSGGNTEAFF | TGCGCCAGCAGCTTCTCCGGGGGGAACACTGAAGCTTTCTTT
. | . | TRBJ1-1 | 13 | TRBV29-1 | CSVEESRGLGAFF | TGCAGCGTTGAAGAGTCAAGAGGTCTCGGGGCTTTCTTT
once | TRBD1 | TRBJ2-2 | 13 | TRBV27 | CASSQQGAGELFF | TGTGCCAGCAGCCAACAGGGGGCCGGGGAGCTGTTTTTT
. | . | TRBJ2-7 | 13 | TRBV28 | CASRSDSSYEQYF | TGTGCCAGCAGATCCGACAGCTCGTACGAGCAGTACTTC
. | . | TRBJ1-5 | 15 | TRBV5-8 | CASTFSRRGNQPQHF | TGTGCCAGCACCTTCTCCCGTCGGGGTAATCAGCCCCAGCATTTT
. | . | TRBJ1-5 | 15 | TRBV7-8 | CASSLYRFEDQPQHF | TGTGCCAGCAGCCTTTATAGATTTGAGGATCAGCCCCAGCATTTT
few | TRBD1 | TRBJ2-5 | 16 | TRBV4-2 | CASSRATGGGGETQYF | TGTGCCAGCAGCCGCGCGACAGGGGGCGGAGGAGAGACCCAGTACTTC
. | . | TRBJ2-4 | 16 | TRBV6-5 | CASSSHRERAKNIQYF | TGTGCCAGCAGTTCGCACAGGGAACGGGCCAAAAACATTCAGTACTTC
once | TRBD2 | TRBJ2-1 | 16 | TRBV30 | CAWSVMLVISGGEQFF | TGTGCCTGGAGTGTAATGTTGGTTATTAGCGGGGGTGAGCAGTTCTTC
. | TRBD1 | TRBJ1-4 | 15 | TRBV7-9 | CASSSGQARDEKLFF | TGTGCCAGCAGCTCCGGACAGGCACGTGATGAAAAACTGTTTTTT
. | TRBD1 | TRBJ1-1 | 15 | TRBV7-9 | CASSLEQGGWSEAFF | TGTGCCAGCAGCTTAGAACAGGGGGGGTGGTCTGAAGCTTTCTTT
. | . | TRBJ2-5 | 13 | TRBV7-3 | CASSQGFGETQYF | TGTGCCAGCAGCCAGGGGTTTGGGGAGACCCAGTACTTC
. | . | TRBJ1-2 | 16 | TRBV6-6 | CASSYLTGRTNYGYTF | TGTGCCAGCAGTTACCTCACAGGGAGAACTAACTATGGCTACACCTTC
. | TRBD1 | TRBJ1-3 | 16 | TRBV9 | CASSVGTGKGGNTIYF | TGTGCCAGCAGCGTGGGGACAGGGAAGGGTGGAAACACCATATATTTT
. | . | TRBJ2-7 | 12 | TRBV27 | CASRGDGYEQYF | TGTGCCAGCAGAGGGGATGGGTACGAGCAGTACTTC
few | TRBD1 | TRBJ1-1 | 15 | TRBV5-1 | CASSLSTGYSTEAFF | TGCGCCAGCAGCCTCTCGACAGGGTATAGCACTGAAGCTTTCTTT
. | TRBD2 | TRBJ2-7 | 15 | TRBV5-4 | CASSWEGRKSYEQYF | TGTGCCAGCAGCTGGGAGGGTCGGAAATCCTACGAGCAGTACTTC
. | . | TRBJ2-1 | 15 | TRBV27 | CASSPTGEGYNEQFF | TGTGCCAGCAGCCCGACAGGGGAGGGTTACAATGAGCAGTTCTTC
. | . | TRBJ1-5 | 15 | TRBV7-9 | CASSSGGLGNQPQHF | TGTGCCAGCAGCTCCGGGGGGTTGGGGAATCAGCCCCAGCATTTT
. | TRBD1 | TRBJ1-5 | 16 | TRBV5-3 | CARSCRQGYSNQPQHF | TGTGCCAGAAGTTGCCGACAGGGTTATAGCAATCAGCCCCAGCATTTT
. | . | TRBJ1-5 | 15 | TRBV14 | CASSLGGNSNQPQHF | TGTGCCAGCTCCTTAGGAGGGAATAGCAATCAGCCCCAGCATTTT
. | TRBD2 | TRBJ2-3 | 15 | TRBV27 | CASSPRTSGPDTQYF | TGTGCCAGCAGCCCAAGGACTAGCGGCCCAGATACGCAGTATTTT
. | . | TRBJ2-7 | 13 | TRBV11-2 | CASSLYSGYEQYF | TGTGCCAGCAGCTTATACTCAGGTTACGAGCAGTACTTC
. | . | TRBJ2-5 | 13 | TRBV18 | CASSPRLAETQYF | TGTGCCAGCTCACCACGGCTAGCGGAGACCCAGTACTTC
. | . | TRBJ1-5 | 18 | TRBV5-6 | CASSFYLDSAPSNQPQHF | TGTGCCAGCAGCTTCTACCTCGACAGTGCCCCTAGCAATCAGCCCCAGCATTTT
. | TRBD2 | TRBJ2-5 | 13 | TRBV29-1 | CSVMLRGGETQYF | TGCAGCGTTATGCTTCGGGGGGGAGAGACCCAGTACTTC
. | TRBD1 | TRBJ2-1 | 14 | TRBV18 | CASSPIRGSNEQFF | TGTGCCAGCTCACCGATCAGGGGGTCGAATGAGCAGTTCTTC
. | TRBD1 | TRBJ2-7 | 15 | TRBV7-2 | CASSLWDRGLSEQYF | TGTGCCAGCAGCTTATGGGACAGGGGACTTTCTGAGCAGTACTTC
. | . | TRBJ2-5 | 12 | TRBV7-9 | CASSLEGGPQYF | TGTGCCAGCAGCTTAGAGGGGGGGCCCCAGTACTTC
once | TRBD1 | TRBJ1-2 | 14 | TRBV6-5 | CASSLLGQGRGYTF | TGTGCCAGCAGTTTGCTTGGACAGGGGAGAGGCTACACCTTC
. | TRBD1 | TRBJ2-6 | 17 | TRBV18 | CASSPLGQGVGANVLTF | TGTGCCAGCTCACCCCTAGGGCAGGGGGTTGGGGCCAACGTCCTGACTTTC
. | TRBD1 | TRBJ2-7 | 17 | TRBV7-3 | CASSASGTGESSYEQYF | TGTGCCAGCAGCGCCTCCGGGACAGGGGAGAGCTCCTACGAGCAGTACTTC
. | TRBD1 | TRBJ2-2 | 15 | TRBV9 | CASSSRDSLTGELFF | TGTGCCAGCAGCTCCCGGGACAGTCTTACCGGGGAGCTGTTTTTT
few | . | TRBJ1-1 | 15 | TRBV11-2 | CASSPGPGGNTEAFF | TGTGCCAGCAGCCCAGGTCCGGGGGGAAACACTGAAGCTTTCTTT
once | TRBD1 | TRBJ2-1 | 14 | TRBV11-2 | CASSGRTGNNEQFF | TGTGCCAGCAGTGGAAGGACAGGGAACAATGAGCAGTTCTTC
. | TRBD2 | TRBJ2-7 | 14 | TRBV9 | CASSVEPGGPEQYF | TGTGCCAGCAGCGTAGAGCCGGGGGGGCCCGAGCAGTACTTC
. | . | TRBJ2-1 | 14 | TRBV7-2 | CASSFDRSYNEQFF | TGTGCCAGCAGCTTTGACAGGTCCTACAATGAGCAGTTCTTC
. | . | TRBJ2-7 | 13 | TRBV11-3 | CASSRGDSYEQYF | TGTGCCAGCAGCCGCGGGGACTCCTACGAGCAGTACTTC
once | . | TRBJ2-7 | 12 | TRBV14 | CASSQGQGKQYF | TGTGCCAGCAGCCAGGGGCAGGGGAAGCAGTACTTC
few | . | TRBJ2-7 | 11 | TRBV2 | CASSPVIEQYF | TGTGCCAGCAGTCCTGTTATCGAGCAGTACTTC
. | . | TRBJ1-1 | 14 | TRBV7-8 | CASSLGGGYTEAFF | TGTGCCAGCAGCCTCGGGGGGGGTTACACTGAAGCTTTCTTT
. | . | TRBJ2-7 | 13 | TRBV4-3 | CASSQARGYEQYF | TGCGCCAGCAGCCAAGCCAGAGGGTACGAGCAGTACTTC
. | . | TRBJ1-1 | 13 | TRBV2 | CASSDRVNTEAFF | TGTGCCAGCAGTGACCGAGTGAACACTGAAGCTTTCTTT
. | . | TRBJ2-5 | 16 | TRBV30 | CAWSVMHRVWRETQYF | TGTGCCTGGAGTGTAATGCACAGGGTATGGCGAGAGACCCAGTACTTC
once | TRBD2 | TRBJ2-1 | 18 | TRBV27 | CASSDGTSGSSSYNEQFF | TGTGCCAGCAGTGACGGGACTAGCGGGTCGAGCTCCTACAATGAGCAGTTCTTC
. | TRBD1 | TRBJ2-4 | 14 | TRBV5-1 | CASSLGTVKNIQYF | TGCGCCAGCAGTTTGGGGACAGTTAAAAACATTCAGTACTTC
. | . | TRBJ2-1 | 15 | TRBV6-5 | CASSRDTRSYNEQFF | TGTGCCAGCAGTCGGGACACCCGCTCCTACAATGAGCAGTTCTTC